Included here is one TCR beta chain sequence, with context. This record comes from a study of cytomegalovirus exposure and HLA in healthy donors. V lost 6 bases, J lost 7 bases, and 3 bases stayed unmatched. CDR1 and CDR2 from the germline V gene are SQVTM and ANQGSEA. This CDR3 spans 11 amino acids. The PCR ran on 60 Vbeta and 13 Jbeta primers. Profiling relied on immunoSEQ multiplex PCR, and the TCRdb table lists in-frame clones only, not all of them. The sample totals 130,000 to 150,000 clones. This sequence originates from a male donor in good health and CMV-seronegative. The sample taken for sequencing was PBMCs. The V call is TRBV29-1, the J call TRBJ2-1; TRBD1 matches at 7 bases. The CDR3 sequence is CSVDRSNEQFF. CDR3 nucleotides: TGCAGCGTGGACAGGTCAAATGAGCAGTTCTTC.